These 21 T cell receptor beta chains share one sample of origin, sequenced in a study of blood T cell repertoires in COVID-19. The repertoire was sequenced with immunoSEQ multiplex PCR; TCRdb's copy has only in-frame clones and lacks some. The sample lists about 80,000 clones, 60% to 85% occurring once. Sequenced sample: peripheral blood. The receptors stem from a human donor in a cohort sampled during active COVID-19.

The chain recombines TRBV5-1 with TRBJ1-1, with D possibly TRBD1 on 6 matching bases. This CDR3 has 15 residues. Looked up from germline, CDR1 is SGHRS and CDR2 is YFSETQ. Trimming removed 1 base from V and 0 bases from J, with 10 bases in between. The CDR3 bases are TGCGCCAGCAGCTTGTTATCAGGGGTGAACACTGAAGCTTTCTTT. It yields the protein CASSLLSGVNTEAFF. Full variable domain (rest looked up from reference TRBV5-1 and TRBJ1-1): KAGVTQTPRYLIKTRGQQVTLSCSPISGHRSVSWYQQTPGQGLQFLFEYFSETQRNKGNFPGRFSGRQFSNSRSEMNVSTLELGDSALYLCASSLLSGVNTEAFFGQGTRLTVV.

J is TRBJ2-1 and V is TRBV9; 16 nucleotides match TRBD2. The V and J ends lost 4 bases and 7 bases, in that order; junction bases with no gene match: 5. The CDR3 covers 16 residues. Germline V gene lookup returns CDR1 SGDLS and CDR2 YYNGEE. The CDR3 region is CASSSGTSGRANEQFF. As DNA, the CDR3 is TGTGCCAGCAGCAGTGGGACTAGCGGGAGGGCGAATGAGCAGTTCTTC.

The chain combines TRBV30 with TRBJ1-2; tentatively, D is TRBD1 (6 bases). The germline V gene encodes CDR1 GTSNPN and CDR2 SVGIG (reference sequence). Trimming took off 1 base at V and 3 bases at J, with 9 bases between the two ends. This CDR3 is built from 13 residues. This CDR3 is CAWSGQAHYGYTF. CDR3 nucleotide sequence: TGTGCCTGGAGTGGACAGGCCCACTATGGCTACACCTTC.

A few counts support this clone. The chain recombines TRBV4-3 with TRBJ2-2; no firm D call. The CDR3 loop spans 15 amino acids. In germline, CDR1 is LGHNA, CDR2 YSLEER. Trimming stripped 4 bases from V and 2 bases from J, with 11 bases between. The CDR3 loop is CASSRGGANTGELFF. The CDR3 DNA follows: TGCGCCAGCAGCCGTGGTGGAGCAAACACCGGGGAGCTGTTTTTT.

This clone was recorded at least ten times. The CDR3, as DNA: TGTGCCACCAGCAGATACGGACAGGGCAGCAATCAGCCCCAGCATTTT. Amino acids: CATSRYGQGSNQPQHF. The chain joins TRBV15 to TRBJ1-5; 8 bases are shared with TRBD1. The length of the CDR3 is 16 residues. The V gene end was trimmed by 2 bases and the J gene end by 1 base; junction bases not matched to a gene: 4. Germline CDR1 is LNHNV and CDR2 is YYDKDF (reference sequence).

This clone was observed once. The rearrangement joins TRBV3-1 (or the pseudogene TRBV3-2) to TRBJ2-7, with D uncertain. This CDR3 is 15 amino acids long. V gave up 1 base and J gave up 3 bases, with 13 bases separating them. Germline lookup yields CDR1 LGHDT and CDR2 YNNKEL (reference sequence). The CDR3 loop is CASSQGVSYVYEQYF. CDR3 DNA: TGTGCCAGCAGCCAAGGAGTAAGCTACGTCTACGAGCAGTACTTC.

In this sample, this clone turned up once. V is TRBV11-2 and J is TRBJ1-1; D not certain. CDR3 length equals 16 residues. Germline values: CDR1 SGHAT, CDR2 FQNNGV. With 4 bases removed from V and 0 bases from J, the gap between germline ends came to 15 bases. CDR3 coding DNA: TGTGCCAGCAGCTCCATCAAGGAGGCGGTGAACACTGAAGCTTTCTTT. Residues: CASSSIKEAVNTEAFF.

This chain links TRBV5-5 with TRBJ2-3, with 7 bases matching TRBD2. Germline lookup yields CDR1 SGHKS and CDR2 YYEKEE (reference sequence). The CDR3 runs to 18 residues. Germline trimming cut 4 bases from V and 3 bases from J; bases unmatched to any gene: 17. CDR3 DNA sequence: TGTGCCAGCAGCCTTGGGGAGGGTGGAGGATTTAGTACAGATACGCAGTATTTT. Its protein product is CASSLGEGGGFSTDTQYF.

V and J are TRBV4-1 and TRBJ1-1; D possibly corresponds to TRBD1 (6 bases). Trimming took off 4 bases at V and 0 bases at J, with 12 bases between the two ends. The CDR3 totals 15 residues. From germline, CDR1 is MGHRA and CDR2 YSYEKL. The CDR3 sequence: CASSPLGAMNTEAFF. The CDR3 coding sequence is TGCGCCAGCAGCCCATTGGGGGCTATGAACACTGAAGCTTTCTTT.

This clone showed up just once. The gene calls are TRBV7-2 and TRBJ2-7; D is ambiguous. Germline assignment: CDR1 SGHTA and CDR2 FQGNSA. This CDR3 is built from 13 residues. Trimming removed 4 bases from V and 0 bases from J, with 7 bases in between. The CDR3 is CASSSTPSYEQYF. The CDR3 DNA reads as TGTGCCAGCAGCTCTACTCCCTCCTACGAGCAGTACTTC. The complete variable domain, with remaining parts taken from reference TRBV7-2 and TRBJ2-7, reads GAGVSQSPSNKVTEKGKDVELRCDPISGHTALYWYRQSLGQGLEFLIYFQGNSAPDKSGLPSDRFSAERTGGSVSTLTIQRTQQEDSAVYLCASSSTPSYEQYFGPGTRLTVT.

V and J are TRBV3-1 (or the pseudogene TRBV3-2) and TRBJ1-2, with D perhaps matching TRBD1 (6 bases). V was trimmed by 1 base and J by 6 bases, leaving 15 bases between them. Germline CDR1 and CDR2: LGHDT and YNNKEL (reference sequence). This CDR3 contains 15 residues. The CDR3 sequence is CASSQGPTGQHGYTF. CDR3 in DNA: TGTGCCAGCAGCCAAGGGCCGACGGGACAACATGGCTACACCTTC.

The chain employs TRBV25-1 and TRBJ1-2; 7 bases agree with TRBD1. Germline CDR1 MGHDK, CDR2 SYGVNS. The CDR3 has 13 residues. V lost 5 bases to trimming and J lost 4 bases; unmatched junction nucleotides: 4. CDR3 nucleotide sequence: TGTGCCAGCAGTCAAGGGACAGTCTATGGCTACACCTTC. Translation: CASSQGTVYGYTF.

The chain couples TRBV11-3 to TRBJ1-2; no firm D call. The CDR3 consists of 12 residues. From germline, CDR1 is SGHNT and CDR2 YENEEA. V gave up 0 bases and J gave up 8 bases, with 7 bases separating them. The CDR3 bases are TGTGCCAGCAGCTTAGAGGCTCCAGGCTACACCTTC. Encoded protein: CASSLEAPGYTF.

The rearrangement joins TRBV9 to TRBJ2-1, with 8 bases matching TRBD2. V was clipped by 3 bases and J by 4 bases; unmatched bases: 6. Germline CDR1 is SGDLS and CDR2 is YYNGEE. The length of the CDR3 is 15 residues. Here the CDR3 reads CASSAVAGPYNEQFF. The CDR3 DNA reads as TGTGCCAGCAGCGCGGTAGCGGGACCTTACAATGAGCAGTTCTTC.

The chain employs TRBV27 and TRBJ2-1; D is unclear. This CDR3 contains 15 residues. Germline V gives CDR1 MNHEY, CDR2 SMNVEV (reference sequence). The ends were cut back, 4 bases at V and 5 bases at J, with 15 bases in the middle. CDR3 nucleotides: TGTGCCAGCAGTTATGTATTCAACGGTCACAATGAGCAGTTCTTC. Translation: CASSYVFNGHNEQFF.

The chain has TRBV15 and TRBJ1-3, with TRBD1 matching 9 bases. CDR3 length: 16 residues. In germline, CDR1 is LNHNV, CDR2 YYDKDF (reference sequence). Trimming at V came to 4 bases and at J to 3 bases, leaving 7 bases not matched to a gene. The CDR3 sequence: CATSTPPGQGGNTIYF. The CDR3 DNA is TGTGCCACCAGCACACCACCGGGACAGGGTGGAAACACCATATATTTT. Using reference TRBV15 and TRBJ1-3 for the parts outside the CDR3, the full variable domain is DAMVIQNPRYQVTQFGKPVTLSCSQTLNHNVMYWYQQKSSQAPKLLFHYYDKDFNNEADTPDNFQSRRPNTSFCFLDIRSPGLGDTAMYLCATSTPPGQGGNTIYFGEGSWLTVV.

With regard to this clone: The junction departs from the called germline gene at one end, perhaps through a read error. V usage is TRBV28 and J usage is TRBJ2-7; a weak D match, TRBD1 (5 bases). This CDR3 is built from 12 residues. The V gene's germline CDR1 is MDHEN and CDR2 SYDVKM. CDR3 DNA: TGTGCCAGCAGTTTTAGGAAGGGGTCAAGGGGCTTC. It specifies CASSFRKGSRGF.

This clone was seen a single time. The chain combines TRBV27 with TRBJ2-2, with 7 positions matching TRBD1. Looked up from germline, CDR1 is MNHEY and CDR2 is SMNVEV (reference sequence). There are 16 residues in the CDR3. Trimming removed 5 bases from V and 0 bases from J; junction bases left unmatched: 6. The CDR3 DNA is TGTGCCAGCAGTCCCCGGGACAGCGCGAACACCGGGGAGCTGTTTTTT. Encoded protein: CASSPRDSANTGELFF.

The gene calls are TRBV7-9 and TRBJ2-7; D is ambiguous. V dropped 5 bases and J dropped 2 bases, with 10 bases sitting between them. Germline V gene sequence: CDR1 SEHNR, CDR2 FQNEAQ (reference sequence). CDR3 size: 13 residues. The CDR3 region is CASSPMAAYEQYF. CDR3 nucleotides: TGTGCCAGCAGCCCGATGGCGGCCTACGAGCAGTACTTC.

CDR3 in DNA: TGTGCCAGCAGCTTGGGATATGGAGGGGTGATTCCGCGCACCGGGGAGCTGTTTTTT. Amino acid sequence: CASSLGYGGVIPRTGELFF. This rearrangement joins TRBV5-6 to TRBJ2-2; D is possibly TRBD2 (6 bases). The germline V gene encodes CDR1 SGHDT and CDR2 YYEEEE. The CDR3 is made up of 19 amino acids. V lost 0 bases and J 4 bases, leaving 22 bases between the germline ends. Combining the CDR3 with reference TRBV5-6 and TRBJ2-2 gives the whole variable domain DAGVTQSPTHLIKTRGQQVTLRCSPKSGHDTVSWYQQALGQGPQFIFQYYEEEERQRGNFPDRFSGHQFPNYSSELNVNALLLGDSALYLCASSLGYGGVIPRTGELFFGEGSRLTVL.

The J gene is TRBJ1-5, the V gene TRBV7-3; D not certain. Germline V gene data show CDR1 as SGHTA and CDR2 as FQGTGA. V lost 2 bases and J lost 7, with 3 bases in between. There are 11 residues in the CDR3. The CDR3 DNA follows: TGTGCCAGCAGCTTAGGCCAGCCCCAGCATTTT. Encoded protein: CASSLGQPQHF.